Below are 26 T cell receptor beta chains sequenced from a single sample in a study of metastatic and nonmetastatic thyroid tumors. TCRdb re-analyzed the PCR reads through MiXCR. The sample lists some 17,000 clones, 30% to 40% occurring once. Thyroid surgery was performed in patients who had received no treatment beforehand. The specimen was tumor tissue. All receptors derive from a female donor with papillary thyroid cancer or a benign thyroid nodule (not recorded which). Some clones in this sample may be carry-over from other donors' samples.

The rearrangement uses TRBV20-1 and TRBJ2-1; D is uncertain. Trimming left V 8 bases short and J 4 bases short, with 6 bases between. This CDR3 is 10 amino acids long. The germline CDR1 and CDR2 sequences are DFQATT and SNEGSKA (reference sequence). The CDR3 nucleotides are TGCAGTCTTACGTACAATGAGCAGTTCTTC. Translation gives CSLTYNEQFF.

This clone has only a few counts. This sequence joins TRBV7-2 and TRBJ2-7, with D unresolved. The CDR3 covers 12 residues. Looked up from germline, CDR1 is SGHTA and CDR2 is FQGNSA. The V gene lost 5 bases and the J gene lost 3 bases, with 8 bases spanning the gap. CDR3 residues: CASSPTVYEQYF. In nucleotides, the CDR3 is TGTGCCAGCAGCCCCACCGTCTACGAGCAGTACTTC.

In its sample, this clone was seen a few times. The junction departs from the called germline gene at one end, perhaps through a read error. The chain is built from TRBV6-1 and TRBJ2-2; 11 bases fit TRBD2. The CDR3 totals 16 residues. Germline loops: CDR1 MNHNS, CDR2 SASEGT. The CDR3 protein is CASKTGTSGNTGELFF. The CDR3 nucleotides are TGTGCAAGCAAAACCGGGACTAGCGGGAACACCGGGGAGCTGTTTTTT.

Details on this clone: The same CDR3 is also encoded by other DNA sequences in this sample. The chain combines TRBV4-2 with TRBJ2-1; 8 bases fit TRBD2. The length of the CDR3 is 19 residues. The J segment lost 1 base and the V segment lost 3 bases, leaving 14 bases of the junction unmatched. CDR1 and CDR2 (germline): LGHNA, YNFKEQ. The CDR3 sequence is CASSHSGLAAQGSYNEQFF. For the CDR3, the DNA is TGTGCCAGCAGCCACAGTGGACTAGCAGCACAGGGTTCCTACAATGAGCAGTTCTTC.

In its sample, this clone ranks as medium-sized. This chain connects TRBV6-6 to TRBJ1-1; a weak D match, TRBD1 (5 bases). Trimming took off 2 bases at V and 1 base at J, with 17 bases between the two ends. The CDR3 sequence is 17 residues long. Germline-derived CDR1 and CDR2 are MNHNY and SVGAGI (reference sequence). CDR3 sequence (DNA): TGTGCCAGCAGTTACGAGCAGGGTGGAATGGGGAACACTGAAGCTTTCTTT. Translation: CASSYEQGGMGNTEAFF.

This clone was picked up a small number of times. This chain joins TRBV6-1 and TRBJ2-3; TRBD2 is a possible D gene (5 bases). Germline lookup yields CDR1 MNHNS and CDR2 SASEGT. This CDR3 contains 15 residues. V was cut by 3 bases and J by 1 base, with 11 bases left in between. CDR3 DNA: TGTGCCAGCAGTGACCCGGGCGGGCGCACAGATACGCAGTATTTT. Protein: CASSDPGGRTDTQYF.

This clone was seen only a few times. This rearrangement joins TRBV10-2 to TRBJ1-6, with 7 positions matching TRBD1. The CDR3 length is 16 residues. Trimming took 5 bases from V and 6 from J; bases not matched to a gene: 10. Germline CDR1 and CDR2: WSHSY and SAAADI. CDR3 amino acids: CASSYRRQGVNSPLHF. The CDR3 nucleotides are TGCGCCAGCAGTTACCGGAGGCAGGGGGTTAATTCACCCCTCCACTTT.

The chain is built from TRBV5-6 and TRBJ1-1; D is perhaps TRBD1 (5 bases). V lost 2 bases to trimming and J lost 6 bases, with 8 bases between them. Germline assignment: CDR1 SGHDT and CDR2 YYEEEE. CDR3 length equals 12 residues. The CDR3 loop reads CASSLETAEAFF. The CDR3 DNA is TGTGCCAGCAGCTTAGAGACAGCTGAAGCTTTCTTT.

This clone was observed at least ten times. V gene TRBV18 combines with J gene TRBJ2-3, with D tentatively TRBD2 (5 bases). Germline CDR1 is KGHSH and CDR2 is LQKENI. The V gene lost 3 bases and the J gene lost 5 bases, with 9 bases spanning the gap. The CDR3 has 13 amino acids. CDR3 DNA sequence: TGTGCCAGCTCACCTGGGAGAAGAGATACGCAGTATTTT. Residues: CASSPGRRDTQYF.

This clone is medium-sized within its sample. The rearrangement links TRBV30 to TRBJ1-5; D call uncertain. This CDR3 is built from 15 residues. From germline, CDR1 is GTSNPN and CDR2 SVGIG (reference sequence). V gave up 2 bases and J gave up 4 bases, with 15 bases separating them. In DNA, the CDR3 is TGTGCCTGGAGTCATCGGGGTTTATGGAATCAGCCCCAGCATTTT. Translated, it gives CAWSHRGLWNQPQHF.

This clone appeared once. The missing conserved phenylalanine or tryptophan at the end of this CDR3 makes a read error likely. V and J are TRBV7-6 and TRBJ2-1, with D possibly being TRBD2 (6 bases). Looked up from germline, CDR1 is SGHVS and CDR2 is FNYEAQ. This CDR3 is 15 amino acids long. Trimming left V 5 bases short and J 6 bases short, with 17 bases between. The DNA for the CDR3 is TGTGCCAGCAGCCCTAATAGCAGGAGGGGCAATGAGCAGTTCTTA. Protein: CASSPNSRRGNEQFL.

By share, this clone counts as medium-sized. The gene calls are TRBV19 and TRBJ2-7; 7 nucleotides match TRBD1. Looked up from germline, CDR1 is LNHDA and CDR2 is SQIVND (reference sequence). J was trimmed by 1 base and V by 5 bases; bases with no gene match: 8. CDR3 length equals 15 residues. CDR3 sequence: CASSFRDSLSYEQYF. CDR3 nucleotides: TGTGCCAGTAGTTTTCGGGACAGCCTTTCCTACGAGCAGTACTTC.

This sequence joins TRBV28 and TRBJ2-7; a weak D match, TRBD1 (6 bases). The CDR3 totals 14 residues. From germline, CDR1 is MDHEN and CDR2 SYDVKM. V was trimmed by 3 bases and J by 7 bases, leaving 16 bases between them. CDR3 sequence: CASSFFQGKREQYF. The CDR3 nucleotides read TGTGCCAGCAGTTTCTTTCAGGGGAAGAGGGAGCAGTACTTC.

CDR3 protein: CASSQADGETQYF. The CDR3 DNA is TGCGCCAGCAGCCAAGCAGATGGAGAGACCCAGTACTTC. The rearrangement uses TRBV4-3 and TRBJ2-5; D uncertain. V lost 1 base, J lost 4 bases, and 7 bases lay in between. CDR1 is LGHNA and CDR2 is YSLEER in the germline V gene. The CDR3 is made up of 13 amino acids.

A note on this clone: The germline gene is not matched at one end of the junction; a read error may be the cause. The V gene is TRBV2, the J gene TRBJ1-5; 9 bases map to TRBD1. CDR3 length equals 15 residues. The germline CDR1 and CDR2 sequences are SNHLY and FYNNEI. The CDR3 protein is CAGSEIGQGNQPQHF. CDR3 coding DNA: TGTGCCGGCAGTGAAATAGGACAGGGGAATCAGCCCCAGCATTTT.

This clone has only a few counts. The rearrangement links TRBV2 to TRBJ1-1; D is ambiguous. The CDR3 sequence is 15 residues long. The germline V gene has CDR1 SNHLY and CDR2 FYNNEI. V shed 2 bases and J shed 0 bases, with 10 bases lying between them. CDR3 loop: CASSEYQRMNTEAFF. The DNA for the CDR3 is TGTGCCAGCAGTGAATACCAACGGATGAACACTGAAGCTTTCTTT.

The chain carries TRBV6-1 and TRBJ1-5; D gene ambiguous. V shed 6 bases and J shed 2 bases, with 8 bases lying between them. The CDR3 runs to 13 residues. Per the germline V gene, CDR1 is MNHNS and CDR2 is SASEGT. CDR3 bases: TGTGCCAGCAGAAATATAGGCAATCAGCCCCAGCATTTT. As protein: CASRNIGNQPQHF.

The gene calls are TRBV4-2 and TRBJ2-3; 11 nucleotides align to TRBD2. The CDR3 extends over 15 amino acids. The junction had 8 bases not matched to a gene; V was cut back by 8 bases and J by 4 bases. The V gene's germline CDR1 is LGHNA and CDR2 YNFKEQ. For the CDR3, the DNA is TGTGCCAGCGGAGATAGCGGGGGGGCCCCAGATACGCAGTATTTT. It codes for CASGDSGGAPDTQYF.

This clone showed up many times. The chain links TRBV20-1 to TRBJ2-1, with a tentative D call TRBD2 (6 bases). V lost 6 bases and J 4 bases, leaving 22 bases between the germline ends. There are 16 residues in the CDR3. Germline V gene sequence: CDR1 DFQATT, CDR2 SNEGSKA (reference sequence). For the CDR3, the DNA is TGCAGTGCCCTCAACGTAGGTGCGGGGTCATACAATGAGCAGTTCTTC. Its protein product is CSALNVGAGSYNEQFF.

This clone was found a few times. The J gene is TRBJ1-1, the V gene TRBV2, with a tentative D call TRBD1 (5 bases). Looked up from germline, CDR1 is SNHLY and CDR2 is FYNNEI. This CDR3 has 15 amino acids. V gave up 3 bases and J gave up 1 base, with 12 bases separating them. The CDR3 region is CASSEFWGPNTEAFF. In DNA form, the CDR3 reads TGTGCCAGCAGTGAGTTCTGGGGACCGAACACTGAAGCTTTCTTT.

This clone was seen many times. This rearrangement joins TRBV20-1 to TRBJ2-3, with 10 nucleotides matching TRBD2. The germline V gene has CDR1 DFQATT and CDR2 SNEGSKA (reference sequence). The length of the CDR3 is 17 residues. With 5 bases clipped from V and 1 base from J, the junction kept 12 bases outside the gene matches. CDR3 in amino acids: CSALSSGSFRGTDTQYF. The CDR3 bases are TGCAGTGCTTTATCTAGCGGGAGTTTTCGAGGCACAGATACGCAGTATTTT.

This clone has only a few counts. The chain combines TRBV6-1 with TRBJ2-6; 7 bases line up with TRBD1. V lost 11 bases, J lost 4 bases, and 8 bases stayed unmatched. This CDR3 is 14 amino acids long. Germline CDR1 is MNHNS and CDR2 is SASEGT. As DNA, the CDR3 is TGTGCCGGAACCGGGACAGCCGGGGCCAACGTCCTGACTTTC. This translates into CAGTGTAGANVLTF.

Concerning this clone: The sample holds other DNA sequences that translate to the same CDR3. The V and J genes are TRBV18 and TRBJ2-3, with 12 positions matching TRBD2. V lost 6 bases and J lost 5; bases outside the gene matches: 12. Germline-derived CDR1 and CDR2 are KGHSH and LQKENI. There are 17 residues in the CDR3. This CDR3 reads CASSPRLAGVQQDTQYF. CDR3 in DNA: TGTGCCAGCTCTCCTCGACTAGCGGGAGTTCAACAAGATACGCAGTATTTT.

In DNA form, the CDR3 reads TGCGCCAGCAGCTCGACAGGGAGCACCGGGGAGCTGTTTTTT. Protein sequence: CASSSTGSTGELFF. V gene TRBV5-1 combines with J gene TRBJ2-2, with TRBD1 matching over 7 bases. The CDR3 has 14 amino acids. Germline V gene data show CDR1 as SGHRS and CDR2 as YFSETQ. V lost 3 bases to trimming and J lost 4 bases; unmatched junction nucleotides: 3.

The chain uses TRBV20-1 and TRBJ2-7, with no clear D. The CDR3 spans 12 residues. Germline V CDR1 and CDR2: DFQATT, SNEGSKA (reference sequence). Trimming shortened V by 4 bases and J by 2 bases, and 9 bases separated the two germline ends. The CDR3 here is CSATPDAYEQYF. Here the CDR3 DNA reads TGCAGTGCTACCCCCGACGCCTACGAGCAGTACTTC.

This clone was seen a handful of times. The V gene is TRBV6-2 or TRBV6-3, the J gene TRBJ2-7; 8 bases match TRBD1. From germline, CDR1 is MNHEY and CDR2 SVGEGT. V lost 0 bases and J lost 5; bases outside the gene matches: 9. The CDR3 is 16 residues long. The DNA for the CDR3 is TGTGCCAGCAGTTACTCGATCGCGGACAGGGTTGACGAGCAGTACTTC. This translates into CASSYSIADRVDEQYF.